This T cell receptor beta chain was found in a study of OX40 agonist ivuxolimab in advanced cancers. Study-wide background: Three patients, one with hepatocellular carcinoma and two with cutaneous melanoma, responded partially.

Some clones are missing from TCRdb's copy, which holds only in-frame ones; the method was immunoSEQ multiplex PCR. The table records fewer than 75,000 clones, over 70% of them present only once. The CDR3 has 14 amino acids. Trimming took off 7 bases at V and 4 bases at J, with 13 bases between the two ends. CDR1 is LNHDA and CDR2 is SQIVND in the germline V gene (reference sequence). The specimen was CD4+ or CD8+ T cells sorted from blood, collected in a trial of the OX40 agonist ivuxolimab. The TCR sequence derives from an adult with an advanced solid tumor such as melanoma, head and neck, liver or kidney cancer. The chain has TRBV19 and TRBJ1-4; tentative D call: TRBD1 (6 bases). Written as DNA, the CDR3 is TGTGCCAGTACCAACAGGGAGCATAATGAAAAACTGTTTTTT. This translates into CASTNREHNEKLFF.